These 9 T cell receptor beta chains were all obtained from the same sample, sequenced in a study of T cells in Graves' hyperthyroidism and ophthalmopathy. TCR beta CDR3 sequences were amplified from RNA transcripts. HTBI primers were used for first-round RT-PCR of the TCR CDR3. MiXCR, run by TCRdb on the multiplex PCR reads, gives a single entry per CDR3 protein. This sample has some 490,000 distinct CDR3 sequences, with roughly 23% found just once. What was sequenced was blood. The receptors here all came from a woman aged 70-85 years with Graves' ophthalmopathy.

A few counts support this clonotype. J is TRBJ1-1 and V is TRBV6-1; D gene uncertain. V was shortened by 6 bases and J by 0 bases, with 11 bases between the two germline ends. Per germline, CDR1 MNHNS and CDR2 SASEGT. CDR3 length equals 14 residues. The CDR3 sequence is CASSIAAMNTEAFF. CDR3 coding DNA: TGTGCCAGCAGCATTGCTGCTATGAACACTGAAGCTTTCTTT.

CDR3 bases: TGTGCCAGCAATGCTGCCTCTGGAAACACCATATATTTT. Amino acids: CASNAASGNTIYF. The gene calls are TRBV2 and TRBJ1-3; D gene ambiguous. The V end was cut by 7 bases, the J end by 0 bases, with 7 bases between. The CDR3 loop spans 13 amino acids. Germline V CDR1 and CDR2: SNHLY, FYNNEI.

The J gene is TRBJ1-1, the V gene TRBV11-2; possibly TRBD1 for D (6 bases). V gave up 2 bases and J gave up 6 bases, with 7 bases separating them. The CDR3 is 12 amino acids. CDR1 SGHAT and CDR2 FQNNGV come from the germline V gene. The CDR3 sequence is CASSLWGPEAFF. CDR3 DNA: TGTGCCAGCAGCTTATGGGGGCCTGAAGCTTTCTTT.

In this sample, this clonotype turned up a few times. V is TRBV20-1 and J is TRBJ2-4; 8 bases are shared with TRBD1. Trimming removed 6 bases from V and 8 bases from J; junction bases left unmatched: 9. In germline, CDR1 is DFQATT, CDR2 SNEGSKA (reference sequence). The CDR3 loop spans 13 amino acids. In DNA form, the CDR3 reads TGCAGTGCCCCAGGACAGGGTCTTGACATTCAGTACTTC. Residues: CSAPGQGLDIQYF.

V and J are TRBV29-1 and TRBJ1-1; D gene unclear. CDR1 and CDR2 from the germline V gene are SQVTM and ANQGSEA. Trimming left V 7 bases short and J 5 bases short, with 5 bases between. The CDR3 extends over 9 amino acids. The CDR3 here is CSADTEAFF. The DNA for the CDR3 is TGCAGCGCGGATACTGAAGCTTTCTTT.

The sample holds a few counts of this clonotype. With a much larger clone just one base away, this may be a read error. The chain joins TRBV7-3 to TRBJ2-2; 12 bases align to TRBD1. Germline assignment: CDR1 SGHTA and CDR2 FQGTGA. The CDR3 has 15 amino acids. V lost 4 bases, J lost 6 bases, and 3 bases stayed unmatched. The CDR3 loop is CASSSGTGGAGELFF. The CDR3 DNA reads TGTGCCAGCAGCTCCGGGACAGGGGGCGCCGGGGAGCTGTTTTTT.

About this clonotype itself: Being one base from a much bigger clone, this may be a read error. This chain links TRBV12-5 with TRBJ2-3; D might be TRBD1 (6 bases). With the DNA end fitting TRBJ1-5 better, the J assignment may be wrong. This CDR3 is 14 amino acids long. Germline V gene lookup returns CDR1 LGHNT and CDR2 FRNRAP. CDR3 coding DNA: TGTGCTAGTGGTACAGGGATTCTCAGAGATACGCAGCATTTT. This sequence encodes CASGTGILRDTQHF.

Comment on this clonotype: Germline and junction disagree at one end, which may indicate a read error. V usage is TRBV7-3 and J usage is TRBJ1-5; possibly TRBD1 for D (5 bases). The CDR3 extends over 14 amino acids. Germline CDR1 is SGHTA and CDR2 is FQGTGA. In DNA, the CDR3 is TGCGCCAGCAGCCAATTTGGGGGTAACCAGCCCCAGCATTTT. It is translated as CASSQFGGNQPQHF.

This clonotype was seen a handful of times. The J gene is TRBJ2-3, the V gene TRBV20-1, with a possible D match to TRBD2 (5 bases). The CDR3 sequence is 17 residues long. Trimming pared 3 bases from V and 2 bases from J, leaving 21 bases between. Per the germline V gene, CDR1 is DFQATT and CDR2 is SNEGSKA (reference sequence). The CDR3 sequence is CSARPPSSYMYTDTQYF. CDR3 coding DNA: TGCAGTGCTAGGCCTCCTAGCTCCTATATGTACACAGATACGCAGTATTTT.